This TCR beta chain comes out of a study of T cell responses to AZD1222 COVID-19 vaccine. Study-level results: Donor demographics were predominantly white British with a female majority; clonal diversity may be underestimated. Vaccine-associated CD4 TCRs ranged over spike, dominating at 160-218 and 743-854.

As to this clone: No antigen is known for it.

Only in-frame clones appear in the TCRdb table, and some are missing; sequencing was by immunoSEQ multiplex PCR. The sample has fewer than 120,000 clones, over 90% seen once. The CDR3 loop spans 13 amino acids. Trimming took 3 bases from V and 2 from J, leaving 7 bases between them. Germline assignment: CDR1 MDHEN and CDR2 SYDVKM. The chain recombines TRBV28 with TRBJ1-1; a weak D match, TRBD1 (5 bases). The sample here was peripheral blood, taken 28 days after the second AZD1222 dose. This TCR was sampled from an adult who received the AZD1222 COVID-19 vaccine. DNA for the CDR3: TGTGCCAGCAGTTTGGGACCCAACACTGAAGCTTTCTTT. Residues: CASSLGPNTEAFF.